Detailed here is one TCR beta chain. Not a single patient had been given any form of treatment at any point before undergoing thyroid surgery. TCRdb reprocessed the PCR reads via MiXCR. The table lists some 18,000 clones, about 34% of them singletons. Trimming took off 4 bases at V and 6 bases at J, with 19 bases between the two ends. The CDR3 is 14 residues long. Germline V gives CDR1 DFQATT, CDR2 SNEGSKA (reference sequence). This record belongs to a study of metastatic and nonmetastatic thyroid tumors. As for the study in general: Where malignant and benign thyroid patients were concerned, repertoires were compared across blood and tumor or nodule tissue.

The chain couples TRBV20-1 to TRBJ2-7, with D maybe TRBD2 (5 bases). The receptor was derived from a male donor with papillary thyroid cancer or a benign thyroid nodule (not recorded which). Some clones in this sample may be carry-over from other donors' samples. Specimen: tumor tissue. CDR3 amino acids: CSAILGRASREQYF. The CDR3 nucleotides are TGCAGTGCTATCCTAGGGCGGGCGTCTCGCGAGCAGTACTTC.